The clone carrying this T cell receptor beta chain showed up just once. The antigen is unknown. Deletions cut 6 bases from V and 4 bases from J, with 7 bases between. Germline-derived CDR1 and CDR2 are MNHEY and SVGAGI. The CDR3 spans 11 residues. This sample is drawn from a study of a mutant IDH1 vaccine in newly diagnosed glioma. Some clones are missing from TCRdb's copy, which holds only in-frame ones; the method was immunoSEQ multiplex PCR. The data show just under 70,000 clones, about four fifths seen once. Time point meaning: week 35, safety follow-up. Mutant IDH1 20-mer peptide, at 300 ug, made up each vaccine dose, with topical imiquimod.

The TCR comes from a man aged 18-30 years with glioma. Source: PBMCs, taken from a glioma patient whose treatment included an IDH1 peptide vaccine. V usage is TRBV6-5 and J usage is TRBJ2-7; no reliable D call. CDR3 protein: CASSRGYEQYF. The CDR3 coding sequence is TGTGCCAGCAGCCGAGGTTACGAGCAGTACTTC.